Listed below are T cell receptor beta chains from one sample, sequenced in a study of glioma-infiltrating T cells. TCRdb re-derived calls from the multiplex PCR reads in MiXCR, one entry per CDR3 protein. This table has over 100,000 distinct CDR3 sequences, around 25% appearing once. Sequencing was carried out using glioma tissue, nonneoplastic brain tissue, or PBMCs (not recorded which). These receptors all stem from a human donor with low-grade glioma or glioblastoma, undergoing nonglioma brain surgery, or in good health (not recorded which). The CDR3 runs from the conserved cysteine through the conserved F or W. A D gene is named only where the DNA matches it firmly. Rows give clone size only sometimes, using once, few, many, or a class for an expanded clone.

many,TRBV6-2/TRBV6-3,TRBJ2-7,TRBD1,CASSYIPRQGDKDEQYF,TGTGCCAGCAGTTATATTCCCCGACAGGGTGATAAGGACGAGCAGTACTTC
many,TRBV5-1,TRBJ1-1,.,CASSFHSTEAFF,TGCGCCAGCAGCTTCCACAGCACTGAAGCTTTCTTT
.,TRBV6-9,TRBJ2-3,TRBD2,CADSLGTSGGAADTQYF,TGTGCCGACAGCCTTGGGACTAGCGGGGGGGCTGCAGACACGCAGTATTTT
.,TRBV6-2/TRBV6-3,TRBJ2-4,.,CASSQVLAGQNIQYF,TGTGCCAGCAGCCAAGTTTTGGCGGGACAGAACATTCAGTACTTC
many,TRBV12-3/TRBV12-4,TRBJ2-1,TRBD1,CASSLPWTGGTNEQFF,TGTGCCAGCAGTTTGCCTTGGACAGGGGGTACGAATGAGCAGTTCTTC
many,TRBV6-1,TRBJ2-5,.,CASSSFRETQYF,TGTGCCAGCAGTTCCTTCAGGGAGACCCAGTACTTC
.,TRBV12-3/TRBV12-4,TRBJ2-7,.,CASSPRGSSYEQYF,TGTGCCAGCAGCCCCAGGGGTAGCTCCTACGAGCAGTACTTC
many,TRBV29-1,TRBJ1-1,.,CSVGLANTEAFF,TGCAGCGTTGGTTTGGCGAACACTGAAGCTTTCTTT
many,TRBV7-9,TRBJ1-1,TRBD1,CASSLVEGASTEAFF,TGTGCCAGCAGCTTAGTGGAGGGGGCGAGCACTGAAGCTTTCTTT
.,TRBV11-2,TRBJ2-5,.,CASSFPMGETQYF,TGTGCCAGCAGCTTCCCAATGGGGGAGACCCAGTACTTC
.,TRBV4-1,TRBJ1-1,TRBD1,CASSQPQGAVTEAFF,TGCGCCAGCAGCCAGCCGCAGGGGGCAGTCACTGAAGCTTTCTTT
many,TRBV6-6,TRBJ2-1,TRBD2,CASSYNGGEASGRVYNEQFF,TGTGCCAGCAGTTACAATGGGGGTGAGGCTAGCGGGAGAGTTTACAATGAGCAGTTCTTC
.,TRBV10-3,TRBJ2-3,.,CAISENWSDTQYF,TGTGCCATCAGTGAAAATTGGTCAGATACGCAGTATTTT
many,TRBV19,TRBJ1-5,.,CASSIDGFLNQPQHF,TGTGCCAGTAGTATAGACGGGTTTCTCAATCAGCCCCAGCATTTT
.,TRBV7-2,TRBJ2-4,TRBD1,CASSLVGQGNIQYF,TGTGCCAGCAGCTTAGTGGGACAGGGGAACATTCAGTACTTC
many,TRBV12-5,TRBJ2-1,.,CASGSVDEQFF,TGTGCTAGTGGCTCGGTGGATGAGCAGTTCTTC
few,TRBV5-1,TRBJ2-3,TRBD2,CASSSRTSGGAAVGTDTQYF,TGCGCCAGCAGCTCTAGGACTAGCGGGGGGGCCGCAGTCGGCACAGATACGCAGTATTTT
many,TRBV25-1,TRBJ2-7,.,CASRPGRESSEQYF,TGTGCCAGCAGACCGGGACGCGAATCCTCCGAGCAGTACTTC
.,TRBV7-9,TRBJ1-1,.,CASSHWGTEAFF,TGTGCCAGCAGCCACTGGGGGACTGAAGCTTTCTTT
many,TRBV7-2,TRBJ2-7,.,CASSSTTGFSYEQYF,TGTGCCAGCAGCTCCACGACCGGATTTTCCTACGAGCAGTACTTC
many,TRBV10-3,TRBJ2-5,.,CAISEKSSAARETQYF,TGTGCCATCAGTGAGAAGTCGTCGGCGGCCCGAGAGACCCAGTACTTC
many,TRBV6-1,TRBJ2-1,.,CASSYSDGYNEQFF,TGTGCCAGCAGTTACAGCGACGGCTACAATGAGCAGTTCTTC
many,TRBV27,TRBJ1-2,.,CASTRWTSLNKARILNYGYTF,TGTGCCAGCACCCGGTGGACCAGTTTAAATAAAGCACGGATCCTTAACTATGGCTACACCTTC
many,TRBV6-1,TRBJ2-7,TRBD2,CASSLTSGTYEQYF,TGTGCCAGCAGCCTTACTAGCGGTACCTACGAGCAGTACTTC
once,TRBV27,TRBJ1-6,TRBD1,CASSPWDRAEDSPLHF,TGTGCCAGCAGTCCCTGGGACAGGGCCGAGGATTCACCCCTCCACTTT
.,TRBV9,TRBJ1-2,TRBD1,CASSARPGQGTYGYTF,TGTGCCAGCAGCGCCCGCCCCGGACAGGGGACCTATGGCTACACCTTC
.,TRBV12-3/TRBV12-4,TRBJ2-2,.,CASSPTQGGNTGELFF,TGTGCCAGCAGTCCAACACAGGGGGGGAACACCGGGGAGCTTTTTTTT
many,TRBV5-1,TRBJ1-1,.,CASSWGSSNTEAFF,TGCGCCAGCAGCTGGGGCAGCTCTAACACTGAAGCTTTCTTT
many,TRBV29-1,TRBJ1-5,TRBD1,CSVGTGSDQPQHF,TGCAGCGTCGGGACAGGGAGCGATCAGCCCCAGCATTTT